This TCR beta chain was captured by sequencing in a study of shared T cell receptors in the human thymus. V dropped 3 bases and J dropped 0 bases, with 24 bases sitting between them. The CDR3 is 19 amino acids. The germline CDR1 and CDR2 sequences are MGHRA and YSYEKL. Produced via immunoSEQ multiplex PCR; TCRdb's table is partial and in-frame only. Among 600,000 to 900,000 clones listed, over 75% were seen once. The same data also went into a second study, on human thymus T cells. That study adds: Healthy Finnish infants having corrective surgery for congenital heart defects served as donors. Thymic material originated from resections removed in the course of corrective heart surgery. V and J genes seemed to be used with bias in thymic and blood repertoires. The related literature has documented a marked overlap of thymic repertoires among unrelated individuals.

This clonotype originated in a girl in the first two years of life with a congenital heart defect. The chain combines TRBV4-1 with TRBJ2-7; TRBD1 might be the D (6 bases). The sample was thymocytes. CDR3 region: CASSQLFMPEQGVSYEQYF. The CDR3 DNA is TGCGCCAGCAGCCAGCTGTTTATGCCGGAACAGGGCGTCTCCTACGAGCAGTACTTC.